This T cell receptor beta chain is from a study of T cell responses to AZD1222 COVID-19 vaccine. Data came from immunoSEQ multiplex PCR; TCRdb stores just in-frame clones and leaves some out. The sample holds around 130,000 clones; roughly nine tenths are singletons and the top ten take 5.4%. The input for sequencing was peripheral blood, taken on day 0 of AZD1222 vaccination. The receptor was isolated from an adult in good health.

The CDR3 loop reads CASSESWVSGANVLTF. The CDR3 region has the DNA TGCGCCAGCAGTGAGAGTTGGGTTTCTGGGGCCAACGTCCTGACTTTC. V usage is TRBV10-2 and J usage is TRBJ2-6; D remains unclear. V dropped 2 bases and J dropped 1 base, with 9 bases sitting between them. Germline V gives CDR1 WSHSY, CDR2 SAAADI. CDR3 size: 16 residues.